Below, 25 T cell receptor beta chains from the same sample are listed, as sequenced in a study of OX40 agonist ivuxolimab in advanced cancers. The protocol was immunoSEQ multiplex PCR, while the TCRdb copy is restricted to in-frame clones and leaves out a portion. The data hold just over 40,000 clones, with 70% to 90% observed a single time. Specimen: CD4+ or CD8+ T cells sorted from blood, collected in a trial of the OX40 agonist ivuxolimab. Every receptor here comes from an adult with an advanced solid tumor such as melanoma, head and neck, liver or kidney cancer.

The V gene is TRBV23-1, the J gene TRBJ2-3; 9 bases match TRBD1. TRBV23-1 is given ORF status, its function remaining uncertain. Trimming at V came to 11 bases and at J to 3 bases, leaving 15 bases not matched to a gene. The CDR3 totals 16 residues. The CDR3 spells CAGNQGQGMGTDTQYF. The CDR3 coding sequence is TGCGCCGGGAATCAGGGACAGGGTATGGGGACAGATACGCAGTATTTT.

The gene calls are TRBV28 and TRBJ2-7; D uncertain. The V end was cut by 6 bases, the J end by 2 bases, with 20 bases between. Germline V gene lookup returns CDR1 MDHEN and CDR2 SYDVKM. This CDR3 has 16 amino acids. The CDR3 is CASSIPTFGWAYEQYF. As DNA, the CDR3 is TGTGCCAGCAGCATCCCCACCTTCGGATGGGCCTACGAGCAGTACTTC. The whole variable domain, remainder taken from reference TRBV28 and TRBJ2-7, is DVKVTQSSRYLVKRTGEKVFLECVQDMDHENMFWYRQDPGLGLRLIYFSYDVKMKEKGDIPEGYSVSREKKERFSLILESASTNQTSMYLCASSIPTFGWAYEQYFGPGTRLTVT.

This clone was detected once. The CDR3 region is CASRPTGFGYAGELFF. The CDR3 DNA reads as TGTGCCAGCAGACCCACGGGATTCGGTTACGCCGGGGAGCTGTTTTTT. The chain joins TRBV5-4 to TRBJ2-2, with D possibly matching TRBD2 (5 bases). V was clipped by 5 bases and J by 6 bases, with 20 bases between them. This CDR3 is built from 16 residues. Germline V gene sequence: CDR1 SGHNT, CDR2 YYREEE (reference sequence).

The gene calls are TRBV6-5 and TRBJ2-3; D gene ambiguous. The CDR3 spans 15 residues. Germline V gene data show CDR1 as MNHEY and CDR2 as SVGAGI. Trimming shortened V by 4 bases and J by 0 bases, and 11 bases separated the two germline ends. Here the CDR3 reads CASSFDRASTDTQYF. The CDR3 bases are TGTGCCAGCAGTTTTGATCGGGCGAGCACAGATACGCAGTATTTT.

The CDR3 region has the DNA TGCGCCAGCAGCCCCAGAACAGGTCTAAACTATGGCTACACCTTC. It codes for CASSPRTGLNYGYTF. This rearrangement joins TRBV5-1 to TRBJ1-2, with a possible D match to TRBD1 (5 bases). Germline CDR1 SGHRS, CDR2 YFSETQ. The ends were cut back, 4 bases at V and 2 bases at J, with 15 bases in the middle. This CDR3 spans 15 amino acids.

The J gene is TRBJ2-7, the V gene TRBV5-1; TRBD2 might be the D (5 bases). From germline, CDR1 is SGHRS and CDR2 YFSETQ. V was trimmed by 4 bases and J by 0 bases, leaving 14 bases between them. The CDR3 covers 15 residues. Written as DNA, the CDR3 is TGCGCCAGCAGCCCCCGGAGAGGGAGCTCCTACGAGCAGTACTTC. This encodes CASSPRRGSSYEQYF. The full variable domain, rest sourced from reference TRBV5-1 and TRBJ2-7, is KAGVTQTPRYLIKTRGQQVTLSCSPISGHRSVSWYQQTPGQGLQFLFEYFSETQRNKGNFPGRFSGRQFSNSRSEMNVSTLELGDSALYLCASSPRRGSSYEQYFGPGTRLTVT.

The V and J genes are TRBV7-9 and TRBJ2-2, with TRBD1 as a possible D gene (5 bases). V was shortened by 5 bases and J by 5 bases, with 9 bases between the two germline ends. This CDR3 is 13 amino acids long. Looked up from germline, CDR1 is SEHNR and CDR2 is FQNEAQ (reference sequence). CDR3 bases: TGTGCCAGCAGCCCGACAGAGACCGGGGAGCTGTTTTTT. This translates into CASSPTETGELFF.

This clone has at least ten counts. DNA for the CDR3: TGTGCCAGCAGCACCCGACAGGATCTAGATATAGCCAAAAACATTCAGTACTTC. The encoded protein is CASSTRQDLDIAKNIQYF. The J gene is TRBJ2-4, the V gene TRBV11-3; D is possibly TRBD1 (6 bases). This CDR3 region has 18 residues. Germline values: CDR1 SGHNT, CDR2 YENEEA. Deletions cut 5 bases from V and 0 bases from J, with 20 bases between.

This chain connects TRBV5-8 to TRBJ1-3; perhaps TRBD1 as D (5 bases). Germline CDR1 and CDR2: SGHTS and YDEGEE. V lost 6 bases and J lost 0, with 10 bases in between. The CDR3 is 14 residues long. The CDR3: CASNGGSSGNTIYF. DNA of the CDR3: TGTGCCAGCAACGGGGGAAGCTCTGGAAACACCATATATTTT.

The chain is built from TRBV6-5 and TRBJ2-4, with a possible D match to TRBD1 (5 bases). Germline V gives CDR1 MNHEY, CDR2 SVGAGI. The length of the CDR3 is 15 residues. Trimming left V 2 bases short and J 0 bases short, with 8 bases between. CDR3 protein: CASSYRQLAKNIQYF. The CDR3 DNA follows: TGTGCCAGCAGTTACAGACAGCTAGCCAAAAACATTCAGTACTTC.

This clone came up a few times. The chain joins TRBV7-2 to TRBJ2-7; tentative D call: TRBD1 (5 bases). The ends were cut back, 8 bases at V and 4 bases at J, with 21 bases in the middle. This CDR3 has 15 amino acids. Germline V CDR1 and CDR2: SGHTA, FQGNSA. The CDR3, as DNA: TGTGCCAGCTCGAAAAACCGGCAGGGTGGTTACGAGCAGTACTTC. It is translated as CASSKNRQGGYEQYF. Based on the CDR3 plus reference TRBV7-2 and TRBJ2-7, the full variable domain is GAGVSQSPSNKVTEKGKDVELRCDPISGHTALYWYRQSLGQGLEFLIYFQGNSAPDKSGLPSDRFSAERTGGSVSTLTIQRTQQEDSAVYLCASSKNRQGGYEQYFGPGTRLTVT.

The chain is built from TRBV4-3 and TRBJ2-2, with D possibly TRBD1 on 6 matching bases. Germline CDR1 is LGHNA and CDR2 is YSLEER. This CDR3 region has 19 residues. V was trimmed by 0 bases and J by 0 bases, leaving 17 bases between them. In nucleotides, the CDR3 is TGCGCCAGCAGCCAAGAGGGACACCACCTGTTCGCGAACACCGGGGAGCTGTTTTTT. Protein: CASSQEGHHLFANTGELFF.

The chain couples TRBV4-2 to TRBJ2-1, with TRBD1 as a possible D gene (5 bases). The ends were cut back, 1 base at V and 3 bases at J, with 16 bases in the middle. This CDR3 is 17 amino acids long. Germline CDR1 reads LGHNA; CDR2 reads YNFKEQ. The CDR3 loop reads CASSQAHNARVYNEQFF. In DNA form, the CDR3 reads TGTGCCAGCAGCCAAGCCCACAACGCCAGGGTCTACAATGAGCAGTTCTTC.

The rearrangement joins TRBV5-6 to TRBJ2-1; the match to TRBD2 covers 9 bases. J lost 5 bases, V lost 6 bases, and 15 bases had no gene match. The CDR3 sequence is 17 residues long. Germline V lookup: CDR1 SGHDT, CDR2 YYEEEE. The DNA of the CDR3 is TGTGCCAGCACCGAAAACCAAAGCGGGAGGAAGAACAATGAGCAGTTCTTC. Amino acids: CASTENQSGRKNNEQFF.

The chain links TRBV7-9 to TRBJ1-3; D is ambiguous. CDR3 length: 15 amino acids. V shed 9 bases and J shed 0 bases, with 15 bases lying between them. Germline V lookup: CDR1 SEHNR, CDR2 FQNEAQ (reference sequence). The CDR3 DNA sequence: TGTGCCAGTCTAGATGACGGTTTCTCTGGAAACACCATATATTTT. It is translated as CASLDDGFSGNTIYF.

The chain links TRBV7-9 to TRBJ1-4; the D gene is possibly TRBD1 (5 bases). The CDR3 has 14 residues. V lost 1 base, J lost 5 bases, and 8 bases lay in between. Germline assignment: CDR1 SEHNR and CDR2 FQNEAQ (reference sequence). CDR3 region: CASSLGRENEKLFF. Here the CDR3 DNA reads TGTGCCAGCAGCTTAGGCAGGGAGAATGAAAAACTGTTTTTT.

V gene TRBV19 combines with J gene TRBJ1-3; D not certain. Deletions cut 7 bases from V and 8 bases from J, with 6 bases between. Germline loops: CDR1 LNHDA, CDR2 SQIVND (reference sequence). This CDR3 contains 10 residues. CDR3 sequence: CASKRDTIYF. CDR3 DNA: TGTGCCAGTAAACGGGACACCATATATTTT.

This clone was observed a handful of times. The chain employs TRBV7-9 and TRBJ2-7; TRBD2 agrees at 10 bases. V lost 10 bases, J lost 7 bases, and 13 bases stayed unmatched. Germline CDR1 and CDR2: SEHNR and FQNEAQ (reference sequence). The CDR3 length is 14 residues. In DNA, the CDR3 is TGTGCCACCAGGACAACGGGACTAGCGAGAGAGCAGTACTTC. It translates to CATRTTGLAREQYF.

This chain joins TRBV5-8 and TRBJ2-3; TRBD2 matches 12 bases. V gave up 0 bases and J gave up 1 base; unmatched junction bases: 3. This CDR3 has 17 residues. The V gene's germline CDR1 is SGHTS and CDR2 YDEGEE. DNA for the CDR3: TGTGCCAGCAGCTTGGAGACTAGCGGGAGAGGCACAGATACGCAGTATTTT. Residues: CASSLETSGRGTDTQYF.

This sequence joins TRBV5-4 and TRBJ2-7, with a possible D match to TRBD2 (6 bases). This CDR3 spans 14 amino acids. Germline CDR1 SGHNT, CDR2 YYREEE (reference sequence). V gave up 5 bases and J gave up 1 base, with 13 bases separating them. The DNA for the CDR3 is TGTGCCAGCAGAATGAGAGGGACTTCCTACGAGCAGTACTTC. Its protein product is CASRMRGTSYEQYF.

The chain joins TRBV7-3 to TRBJ1-5, with TRBD1 identical over 9 bases. Germline CDR1 and CDR2: SGHTA and FQGTGA. Trimming cost V 6 bases and J 9 bases; bases outside gene matches: 6. CDR3 length: 13 residues. The CDR3 is CASSSGQGTPQHF. CDR3 nucleotides: TGTGCCAGCAGTTCCGGACAGGGGACGCCCCAGCATTTT. Full variable domain (rest looked up from reference TRBV7-3 and TRBJ1-5): GAGVSQTPSNKVTEKGKYVELRCDPISGHTALYWYRQSLGQGPEFLIYFQGTGAADDSGLPNDRFFAVRPEGSVSTLKIQRTERGDSAVYLCASSSGQGTPQHFGDGTRLSIL.

The chain has TRBV4-3 and TRBJ1-3; D is ambiguous. The V gene's germline CDR1 is LGHNA and CDR2 YSLEER. The CDR3 length is 15 residues. The V gene lost 1 base and the J gene lost 4 bases, with 11 bases spanning the gap. CDR3 nucleotide sequence: TGCGCCAGCAGCCAAGTGCCTTTTGGAGGAAACACCATATATTTT. As protein: CASSQVPFGGNTIYF.

The chain has TRBV14 and TRBJ2-5, with 9 nucleotides matching TRBD2. The ends lost 4 bases at V and 2 bases at J; junction bases unmatched: 11. This CDR3 spans 17 amino acids. The germline CDR1 and CDR2 sequences are SGHDN and FVKESK. CDR3 in amino acids: CASSLAGVLRGQETQYF. In nucleotides, the CDR3 is TGTGCCAGCAGCCTAGCGGGGGTACTACGAGGACAAGAGACCCAGTACTTC.

The V gene is TRBV7-7, the J gene TRBJ2-3, with unresolved D. This CDR3 region has 15 residues. Germline V CDR1 and CDR2: SSHAT, FNYEAQ (reference sequence). Trimming removed 1 base from V and 1 base from J, with 9 bases in between. The CDR3 nucleotides are TGTGCCAGCAGCTTAGGGTCAGTTGGCACAGATACGCAGTATTTT. Its protein product is CASSLGSVGTDTQYF.

The chain has TRBV19 and TRBJ1-5; D is unclear. In germline, CDR1 is LNHDA, CDR2 SQIVND (reference sequence). The germline V and J ends were trimmed by 9 bases and 6 bases, with 18 bases remaining between them. CDR3 length: 14 amino acids. Here the CDR3 reads CASQAGNGFQPQHF. In DNA, the CDR3 is TGTGCCAGCCAGGCGGGGAACGGGTTTCAGCCCCAGCATTTT.